Sequencing of this T cell receptor (beta chain) was carried out in a study of T cell responses to AZD1222 COVID-19 vaccine. The germline V gene has CDR1 SGHRS and CDR2 YFSETQ. Trimming removed 0 bases from V and 4 bases from J, with 4 bases in between. The CDR3 covers 12 residues. Profiling relied on immunoSEQ multiplex PCR, and the TCRdb table lists in-frame clones only, not all of them. The table has nearly 200,000 clones, approximately 93% seen once; the top ten hold over 0.95%. This chain joins TRBV5-1 and TRBJ1-1; D gene ambiguous. The material sequenced was peripheral blood, taken 28 days after the second AZD1222 dose. This sequence was found in an adult who received the AZD1222 COVID-19 vaccine. As DNA, the CDR3 is TGCGCCAGCAGCTTGGGTAGCACTGAAGCTTTCTTT. The encoded protein is CASSLGSTEAFF.